The clone carrying this TCR beta chain was detected many times. The data were taken from a study of T cells in Graves' hyperthyroidism and ophthalmopathy. Amplified regions were TCR beta CDR3 sequences from RNA transcripts. HTBI primers were employed in a first-round RT-PCR of the TCR CDR3. Each CDR3 protein gets one entry after TCRdb re-called the multiplex PCR reads with MiXCR. The profile shows roughly 600,000 distinct CDR3 sequences, roughly 14% of them singletons. The germline V and J ends were trimmed by 1 base and 1 base, with 14 bases remaining between them. From germline, CDR1 is SGHTA and CDR2 FQGNSA. The CDR3 runs to 16 residues. Diagnoses rested on clinical symptoms, serum thyroxine and TRAb, thyroid ultrasound and orbital computed tomography.

Sequenced material: blood. This clonotype was sampled from a woman between 45 and 65 years old with Graves' ophthalmopathy. The rearrangement uses TRBV7-2 and TRBJ2-7; weak D call: TRBD2 (5 bases). This chain's CDR3 is CASSLVSSAQSYEQYF. The CDR3 nucleotides read TGTGCCAGCAGCTTAGTTAGTAGCGCCCAGTCCTACGAGCAGTACTTC.